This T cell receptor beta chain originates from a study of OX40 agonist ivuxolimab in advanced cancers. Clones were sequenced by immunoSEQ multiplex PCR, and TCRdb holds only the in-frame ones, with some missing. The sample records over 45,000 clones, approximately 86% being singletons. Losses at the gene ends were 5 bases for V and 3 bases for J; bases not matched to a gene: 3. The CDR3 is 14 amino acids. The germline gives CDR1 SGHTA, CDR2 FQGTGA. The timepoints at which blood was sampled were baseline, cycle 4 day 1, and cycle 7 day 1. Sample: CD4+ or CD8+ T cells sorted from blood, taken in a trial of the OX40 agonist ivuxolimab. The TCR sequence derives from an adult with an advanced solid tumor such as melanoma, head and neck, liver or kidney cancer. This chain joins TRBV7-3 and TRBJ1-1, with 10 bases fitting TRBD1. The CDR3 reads CASSTGQGDTEAFF. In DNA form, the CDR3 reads TGTGCCAGCAGCACTGGACAGGGGGACACTGAAGCTTTCTTT.